These 7 T cell receptor beta chains came from one sample sequenced in a study of T cells in Graves' hyperthyroidism and ophthalmopathy. Amplified regions were TCR beta CDR3 sequences from RNA transcripts. HTBI primers were employed in a first-round RT-PCR of the TCR CDR3. Using its own MiXCR run on the multiplex PCR reads, TCRdb lists one record per CDR3 protein. The profile covers 750,000 to 900,000 distinct CDR3 sequences, with 35% to 40% appearing a single time and 7% to 10% taken by the ten largest. The source material was blood. Every receptor here comes from a man younger than 35 with Graves' hyperthyroidism.

In this sample, this clonotype turned up many times. The CDR3 DNA is TGTGCCAGCAGCTTGGAACGGAGCGGAAATTCACCCCTCCACTTT. Its protein is CASSLERSGNSPLHF. The rearrangement links TRBV5-8 to TRBJ1-6; D is unresolved. V lost 0 bases and J 7 bases, leaving 11 bases between the germline ends. The CDR3 extends over 15 amino acids. Germline values: CDR1 SGHTS, CDR2 YDEGEE.

This clonotype has a handful of counts. The chain employs TRBV7-9 and TRBJ1-4; unclear D gene. The CDR3 has 14 amino acids. Per germline, CDR1 SEHNR and CDR2 FQNEAQ (reference sequence). Trimming pared 5 bases from V and 5 bases from J, leaving 12 bases between. The CDR3 region has the DNA TGTGCCAGCAGCGATCTAAACGGGAATGAAAAACTGTTTTTT. It encodes CASSDLNGNEKLFF.

The chain joins TRBV5-1 to TRBJ2-7; 9 nucleotides match TRBD2. After removal of 5 bases from V and 0 bases from J, the junction contained 9 bases not matched to a gene. Germline loops: CDR1 SGHRS, CDR2 YFSETQ. This CDR3 has 16 residues. The CDR3 DNA is TGCGCCAGCAGGCGGAATAGCGGGGGCAGCTCCTACGAGCAGTACTTC. It is translated as CASRRNSGGSSYEQYF.

This clonotype was detected ten times or more. The chain is built from TRBV7-6 and TRBJ1-5, with D maybe TRBD1 (6 bases). CDR3 size: 15 residues. Germline-derived CDR1 and CDR2 are SGHVS and FNYEAQ. V lost 5 bases and J 3 bases, leaving 14 bases between the germline ends. The CDR3 bases are TGTGCCAGCAGCCCCGAGACAGGCTTCAATCAGCCCCAGCATTTT. Translating gives CASSPETGFNQPQHF.

This clonotype has more than one count but fewer than ten. The chain recombines TRBV11-2 with TRBJ1-1, with TRBD1 identical over 7 bases. Trimming removed 0 bases from V and 4 bases from J; junction bases left unmatched: 8. Germline V lookup: CDR1 SGHAT, CDR2 FQNNGV. This CDR3 is 16 amino acids long. DNA for the CDR3: TGTGCCAGCAGCTTAGAACCCTACAGGGGCCGCACTGAAGCTTTCTTT. It yields the protein CASSLEPYRGRTEAFF.

This clonotype was recorded many times. The chain uses TRBV19 and TRBJ1-4; a weak D match, TRBD1 (5 bases). CDR3 length equals 13 residues. Deletions cut 7 bases from V and 8 bases from J, with 14 bases between. The V gene's germline CDR1 is LNHDA and CDR2 SQIVND (reference sequence). CDR3 sequence: CASTRRRGEKLFF. The CDR3 region has the DNA TGTGCCAGTACCAGAAGAAGGGGCGAAAAACTGTTTTTT.

This clonotype was counted once. This sequence joins TRBV29-1 and TRBJ1-1; 9 bases fit TRBD1. Unmatched junction bases numbered 7, after V lost 5 bases and J lost 3 bases. From germline, CDR1 is SQVTM and CDR2 ANQGSEA. This CDR3 region has 14 residues. Here the CDR3 DNA reads TGCAGCGTTATGACAGGGGACAGGGACACTGAAGCTTTCTTT. Protein product: CSVMTGDRDTEAFF.